This TCR beta chain was captured by sequencing in a study of blood T cells in healthy people across ages. Study-level background: Per two T cells, about one barcoded beta molecule was captured through template switching.

General study points: Older age went with lower TCR beta diversity per million T cells, in a roughly linear way.

Primed by a sample-barcoded 5' primer and a J-beta primer mix, a second PCR proceeded for about 7 to 12 cycles. Every sample gave at least 3 million paired-end reads containing CDR3. TCRdb used MiXCR to reprocess the 5' RACE reads, holding one entry per CDR3 protein. Of hundreds of thousands of distinct CDR3 sequences in the sample, under 45% are singletons; the top ten hold under 20%. Each sample yielded at least 6 million isolated PBMCs. This clonotype was picked up a small number of times. What it binds is not known. The germline V gene has CDR1 MNHNY and CDR2 SVGAGI (reference sequence). This CDR3 is 15 amino acids long. V was pared by 2 bases and J by 7 bases, with 14 bases between.

The receptor was isolated from a man between 60 and 75 years old in good health. The V gene is TRBV6-6, the J gene TRBJ1-4, with D perhaps TRBD1 (5 bases). The sequenced material came from blood. The CDR3 DNA reads TGTGCCAGCAGTTACGGGGACCGGACGAGTGAAAAACTGTTTTTT. It specifies CASSYGDRTSEKLFF.